This T cell receptor beta chain was obtained from a study of blood T cell repertoires in COVID-19. Looking at the study overall: Acute-phase and convalescent COVID-19 samples originated in the United States, Italy and Spain. From T cells, B-cell-depleted T cells, or PBMCs came the material, which was cDNA or gDNA.

As processed by the authors: Amplification from reference gene primers served as the basis for estimated nucleated cell counts. Profiled with immunoSEQ multiplex PCR; TCRdb holds only in-frame clones, not every one. Clone size and V and J calls were adopted from that table, with D and trimming inferred from the DNA. The sample lists over 65,000 clones; 80% to 90% were seen once. This clone appeared once. J lost 0 bases, V lost 2 bases, and 19 bases had no gene match. Germline CDR1 reads SNHLY; CDR2 reads FYNNEI. This CDR3 comprises 22 residues. This rearrangement joins TRBV2 to TRBJ1-5, with 10 bases matching TRBD1. This TCR came from a human donor in a cohort sampled during active COVID-19. The sample consisted of peripheral blood. The CDR3 DNA reads TGTGCCAGCAGTGAATTCCTAAAGGGACAGGGGCAAAGGTGGAATAGCAATCAGCCCCAGCATTTT. Translation: CASSEFLKGQGQRWNSNQPQHF.